Sequencing of this T cell receptor beta chain was carried out in a study of blood T cell repertoires in COVID-19. Study-wide background: Some COVID-19 samples were acute and others convalescent; all came from the United States, Italy and Spain. The cDNA or gDNA used as material had been derived from T cells, B-cell-depleted T cells, or PBMCs.

CDR1 and CDR2 (germline): SGHTA, FQGTGA. This CDR3 contains 14 residues. The germline V and J ends were trimmed by 2 bases and 2 bases, with 6 bases remaining between them. Participants spanned ages about 18 to 89 years and resided in 20 to 25 US areas. Categorization into cohorts depended on clinical history that participants reported. This clone has just a few counts. The assay was immunoSEQ multiplex PCR, and TCRdb's table has in-frame clones only and misses some. This table has 350,000 to 450,000 clones, approximately 89% appearing once. Sequencing input: PBMCs or T cells enriched from blood (not recorded which). This TCR was sampled from a middle-aged woman who had been exposed to COVID-19. This chain connects TRBV7-3 to TRBJ2-2; possible D gene TRBD1, 5 bases. CDR3: CASSLDRNTGELFF. In DNA, the CDR3 is TGTGCCAGCAGCTTAGACAGAAACACCGGGGAGCTGTTTTTT. Full variable domain (outside the CDR3, taken from reference TRBV7-3 and TRBJ2-2): GAGVSQTPSNKVTEKGKYVELRCDPISGHTALYWYRQSLGQGPEFLIYFQGTGAADDSGLPNDRFFAVRPEGSVSTLKIQRTERGDSAVYLCASSLDRNTGELFFGEGSRLTVL.